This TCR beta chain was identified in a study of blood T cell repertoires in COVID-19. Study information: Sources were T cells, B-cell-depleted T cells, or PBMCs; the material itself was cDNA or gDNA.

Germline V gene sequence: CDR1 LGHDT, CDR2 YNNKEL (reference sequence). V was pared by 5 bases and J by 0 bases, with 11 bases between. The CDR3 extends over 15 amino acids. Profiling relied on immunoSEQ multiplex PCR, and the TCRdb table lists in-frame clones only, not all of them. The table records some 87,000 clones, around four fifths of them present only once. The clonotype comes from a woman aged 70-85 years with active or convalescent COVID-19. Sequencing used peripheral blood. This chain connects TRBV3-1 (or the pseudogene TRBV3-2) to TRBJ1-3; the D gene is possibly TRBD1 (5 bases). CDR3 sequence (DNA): TGTGCCAGCAGCGCGGGACTGAGCTCTGGAAACACCATATATTTT. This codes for CASSAGLSSGNTIYF.